This T cell receptor (beta chain) was retrieved from a study of blood T cell repertoires in COVID-19. About the study: In each case, the material was cDNA or gDNA derived from T cells, B-cell-depleted T cells, or PBMCs.

The CDR3 is 15 residues long. The ends lost 5 bases at V and 6 bases at J; junction bases unmatched: 7. The V gene's germline CDR1 is SGHVS and CDR2 FQNEAQ. All enrollees were roughly 18 to 89 years old and from roughly 22 US areas. In the source study's methods: Nucleated cell number was recorded as an estimate derived from reference gene primer amplification. Libraries were prepared by immunoSEQ multiplex PCR; TCRdb keeps only in-frame clonotypes and omits some of them. The V and J calls and clone size were taken over from that table, and D and trimming were inferred from the DNA. Altogether 200,000 to 300,000 clones are present, approximately 86% being singletons, with the ten largest covering roughly 3.1%.

The receptor was derived from a middle-aged woman with acute COVID-19. Sequences were obtained from PBMCs or T cells enriched from blood (not recorded which). The chain recombines TRBV7-8 with TRBJ1-4; TRBD1 matches 9 bases. CDR3 sequence (DNA): TGTGCCAGCAGCCCTCTGACAGGGGGGGATGAAAAACTGTTTTTT. Translated: CASSPLTGGDEKLFF.